Listed here are 16 T cell receptor beta chains from one sample, sequenced in a study of blood T cell repertoires in COVID-19. TCRdb's copy holds only in-frame clones and misses some; the assay was immunoSEQ multiplex PCR. The data show about 400,000 clones, roughly 90% seen once. The sample comprised peripheral blood. These receptors were collected from a man aged 35 to 55 with acute or convalescent COVID-19.

In its sample, this clone was seen once. The chain couples TRBV27 to TRBJ2-3; D is possibly TRBD2 (5 bases). With 4 bases removed from V and 7 bases from J, the gap between germline ends came to 12 bases. CDR1 and CDR2 from the germline V gene are MNHEY and SMNVEV (reference sequence). This CDR3 contains 13 residues. The CDR3 reads CASSSPEGNTQYF. The CDR3 coding sequence is TGTGCCAGCAGTTCCCCCGAGGGAAATACGCAGTATTTT.

The gene calls are TRBV29-1 and TRBJ1-2; 8 bases line up with TRBD1. CDR3 length equals 11 residues. From germline, CDR1 is SQVTM and CDR2 ANQGSEA. The V and J ends lost 6 bases and 7 bases, in that order; junction bases with no gene match: 4. The CDR3 nucleotides read TGCAGCGTAGGACAGGGACGTGGCTACACCTTC. This sequence encodes CSVGQGRGYTF.

This rearrangement joins TRBV28 to TRBJ1-2; 10 bases fit TRBD1. The CDR3 covers 19 residues. Losses at the gene ends were 4 bases for V and 6 bases for J; bases not matched to a gene: 20. Germline V gives CDR1 MDHEN, CDR2 SYDVKM. The CDR3 nucleotides are TGTGCCAGCAGTTCTACTCCGGGACAGGGGTCGTTAATAAGGCATGGCTACACCTTC. Its translation: CASSSTPGQGSLIRHGYTF.

This chain connects TRBV5-5 to TRBJ1-5; 8 positions agree with TRBD1. V lost 4 bases and J lost 2; bases outside the gene matches: 5. CDR1 SGHKS and CDR2 YYEKEE come from the germline V gene (reference sequence). The CDR3 runs to 15 residues. CDR3 sequence: CASSHGQGGNQPQHF. CDR3 DNA sequence: TGTGCCAGCAGCCATGGACAGGGCGGCAATCAGCCCCAGCATTTT.

The V call is TRBV7-3, the J call TRBJ1-6; 10 positions agree with TRBD1. J lost 9 bases, V lost 4 bases, and 6 bases had no gene match. The CDR3 length is 15 residues. The germline V gene encodes CDR1 SGHTA and CDR2 FQGTGA. CDR3 sequence reads: CASSSDRGSVSPLHF. CDR3 nucleotide sequence: TGTGCCAGCAGCTCGGACAGGGGGTCGGTTTCACCCCTCCACTTT.

The rearrangement links TRBV14 to TRBJ2-7; D might be TRBD2 (6 bases). The CDR3 length is 13 residues. Trimming removed 3 bases at V and 5 bases at J, with 11 bases between. From germline, CDR1 is SGHDN and CDR2 FVKESK. The CDR3 is CASSHLGGDEQYF. Here the CDR3 DNA reads TGTGCCAGCAGCCATCTCGGGGGAGACGAGCAGTACTTC.

Note on this clone: The sample holds other DNA sequences that translate to the same CDR3. The chain links TRBV5-6 to TRBJ2-7, with TRBD2 identical over 7 bases. The trim removed 0 bases at V and 4 bases at J, leaving 4 bases unmatched. This CDR3 is built from 14 residues. Germline values: CDR1 SGHDT, CDR2 YYEEEE. In DNA, the CDR3 is TGTGCCAGCAGCTTGGGACTAGCTACGTACGAGCAGTACTTC. It is translated as CASSLGLATYEQYF.

The chain carries TRBV19 and TRBJ1-5; TRBD1 agrees at 7 bases. The V gene's germline CDR1 is LNHDA and CDR2 SQIVND (reference sequence). CDR3 length: 15 residues. Losses at the gene ends were 5 bases for V and 5 bases for J; bases not matched to a gene: 9. CDR3 loop: CASSRQGEADQPQHF. The CDR3 region has the DNA TGTGCCAGTAGTCGCCAGGGGGAGGCGGATCAGCCCCAGCATTTT.

J is TRBJ1-2 and V is TRBV5-4; TRBD1 is a possible D gene (6 bases). Trimming left V 0 bases short and J 8 bases short, with 14 bases between. The CDR3 totals 14 residues. In germline, CDR1 is SGHNT, CDR2 YYREEE (reference sequence). The CDR3 here is CASSLVLGARGYTF. CDR3 nucleotides: TGTGCCAGCAGCTTGGTTCTGGGGGCGCGGGGCTACACCTTC. Combining the CDR3 with reference TRBV5-4 and TRBJ1-2 gives the whole variable domain ETGVTQSPTHLIKTRGQQVTLRCSSQSGHNTVSWYQQALGQGPQFIFQYYREEENGRGNFPPRFSGLQFPNYSSELNVNALELDDSALYLCASSLVLGARGYTFGSGTRLTVV.

The chain carries TRBV12-3 or TRBV12-4 and TRBJ1-1; TRBD1 is a possible D gene (5 bases). The V gene lost 3 bases and the J gene lost 11 bases, with 10 bases spanning the gap. The CDR3 totals 11 residues. The CDR3 spells CASSLVGLAFF. Here the CDR3 DNA reads TGTGCCAGCAGTTTGGTGGGACTGGCTTTCTTT.

CDR3: CASSRGLTGIKTAGVYNEQFF. Here the CDR3 DNA reads TGCGCCAGCAGCAGGGGACTAACGGGGATTAAAACGGCGGGAGTCTACAATGAGCAGTTCTTC. The V call is TRBV5-1, the J call TRBJ2-1; the match to TRBD2 covers 7 bases. Germline V gene lookup returns CDR1 SGHRS and CDR2 YFSETQ. This CDR3 has 21 amino acids. The trim removed 4 bases at V and 3 bases at J, leaving 25 bases unmatched.

V is TRBV3-1 (or the pseudogene TRBV3-2) and J is TRBJ1-5; TRBD1 matches 7 bases. Trimming cost V 1 base and J 2 bases; bases outside gene matches: 2. Germline assignment: CDR1 LGHDT and CDR2 YNNKEL (reference sequence). The CDR3 extends over 15 amino acids. CDR3 sequence: CASSQGGQGNQPQHF. DNA of the CDR3: TGTGCCAGCAGCCAAGGCGGACAGGGCAATCAGCCCCAGCATTTT.

The chain combines TRBV3-1 (or the pseudogene TRBV3-2) with TRBJ2-5; the match to TRBD1 covers 7 bases. Germline CDR1 LGHDT, CDR2 YNNKEL (reference sequence). CDR3 length: 14 amino acids. The V and J ends lost 4 bases and 2 bases, in that order; junction bases with no gene match: 4. CDR3: CASSLWDSQETQYF. CDR3 coding DNA: TGTGCCAGCAGCCTTTGGGACAGTCAAGAGACCCAGTACTTC.

This clone has only one observation. This chain links TRBV25-1 with TRBJ1-2; D possibly corresponds to TRBD1 (5 bases). CDR3 length equals 11 residues. V was cut by 7 bases and J by 7 bases, with 10 bases left in between. Germline V gene data show CDR1 as MGHDK and CDR2 as SYGVNS. This chain's CDR3 is CASTAGLGYTF. The CDR3, as DNA: TGTGCCAGCACTGCAGGGCTTGGCTACACCTTC.

In DNA form, the CDR3 reads TGTGCCAGCAGCTTTCTTAGTGGCAAGAGGGCAGGGGGCCATCAGCCCCAGCATTTT. It codes for CASSFLSGKRAGGHQPQHF. V gene TRBV7-9 combines with J gene TRBJ1-5, with 8 bases matching TRBD1. Germline lookup yields CDR1 SEHNR and CDR2 FQNEAQ (reference sequence). The CDR3 spans 19 residues. The V segment lost 3 bases and the J segment 5 bases; nucleotides outside the gene matches: 18.

The chain combines TRBV18 with TRBJ1-2, with 8 nucleotides matching TRBD1. The CDR3 totals 15 residues. J lost 8 bases, V lost 4 bases, and 12 bases had no gene match. CDR1 is KGHSH and CDR2 is LQKENI in the germline V gene. CDR3 nucleotides: TGTGCCAGCTCACTATCGTCAGGGGGCGCAGCCGGCTACACCTTC. Amino acid sequence: CASSLSSGGAAGYTF.